The present TCR beta chain was sequenced within a study of human T cells and chemical hapten exposure. The V and J ends lost 11 bases and 0 bases respectively, with 13 bases between them. This CDR3 has 14 residues. In germline, CDR1 is MDHEN, CDR2 SYDVKM. TCRdb reanalysed the RACE reads using MiXCR and keeps one entry per CDR3 protein. The profile shows nearly 95,000 distinct CDR3 sequences, approximately 10% of them singletons. Time point defined: patch test 2, 6 weeks after DPC sensitization. Sample treatment: therapeutic diphenylcyclopropenone sensitization with weekly scalp DPC. This specimen was whole blood, taken in connection with sensitization to the hapten diphenylcyclopropenone (DPC). The receptor was derived from a man aged 35 to 55 with alopecia areata. Some clones in this sample may be carry-over from other donors' samples. The chain joins TRBV28 to TRBJ2-2; a possible D gene is TRBD2 (7 bases). The CDR3 region is CAGGGLANTGELFF. As DNA, the CDR3 is TGTGCCGGGGGGGGGCTAGCGAACACCGGGGAGCTGTTTTTT. Looking up the rest from reference TRBV28 and TRBJ2-2 gives the full variable domain: DVKVTQSSRYLVKRTGEKVFLECVQDMDHENMFWYRQDPGLGLRLIYFSYDVKMKEKGDIPEGYSVSREKKERFSLILESASTNQTSMYLCAGGGLANTGELFFGEGSRLTVL.